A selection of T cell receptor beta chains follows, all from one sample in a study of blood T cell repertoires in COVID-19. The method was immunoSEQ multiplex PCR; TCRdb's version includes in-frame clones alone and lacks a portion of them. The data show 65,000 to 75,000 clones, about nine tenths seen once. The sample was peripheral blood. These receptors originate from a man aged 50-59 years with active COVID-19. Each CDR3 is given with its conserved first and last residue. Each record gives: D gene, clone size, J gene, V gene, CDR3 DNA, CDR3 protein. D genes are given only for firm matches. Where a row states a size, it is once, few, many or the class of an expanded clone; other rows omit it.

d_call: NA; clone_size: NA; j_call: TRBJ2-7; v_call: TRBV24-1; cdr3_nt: TGTGCCCCCTCGGTCCCCGCGGGATACGAGCAGTACTTC; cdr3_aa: CAPSVPAGYEQYF
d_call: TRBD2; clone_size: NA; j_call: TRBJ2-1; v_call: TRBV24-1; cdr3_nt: TGTGCCACCAGTGATCCCGGGACTAGCGGGAGGAACAATGAGCAGTTCTTC; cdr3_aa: CATSDPGTSGRNNEQFF
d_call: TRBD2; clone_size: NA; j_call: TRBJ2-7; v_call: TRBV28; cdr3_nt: TGTGCCAGCAGTGCAGCGGGAGGGTTTTCCAACGAGCAGTACTTC; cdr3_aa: CASSAAGGFSNEQYF
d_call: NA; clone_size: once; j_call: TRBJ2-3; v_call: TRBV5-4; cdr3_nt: TGTGCCAGCAGCCAGCGGGTTGCAGATACGCAGTATTTT; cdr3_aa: CASSQRVADTQYF
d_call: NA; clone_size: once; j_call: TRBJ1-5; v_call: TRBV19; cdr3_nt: TGTGCCAGTAGTATAGATCTCGGGAGGCAGCCCCAGCATTTT; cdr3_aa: CASSIDLGRQPQHF
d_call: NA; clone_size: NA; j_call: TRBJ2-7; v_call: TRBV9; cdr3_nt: TGTGCCAGCAGCGGGAGGGACAGCTCCTACGAGCAGTACTTC; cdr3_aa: CASSGRDSSYEQYF
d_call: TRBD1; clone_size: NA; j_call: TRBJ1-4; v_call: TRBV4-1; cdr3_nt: TGCGCCAGCAGCCAATTGAGGACAGGGGGAAATGAAAAACTGTTTTTT; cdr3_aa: CASSQLRTGGNEKLFF
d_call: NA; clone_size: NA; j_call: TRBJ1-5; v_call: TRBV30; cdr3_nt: TGTGCCTGGAAACTAGCCGGGACTGCGAGCAATCAGCCCCAGCATTTT; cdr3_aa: CAWKLAGTASNQPQHF
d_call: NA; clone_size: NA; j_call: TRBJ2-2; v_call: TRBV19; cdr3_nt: TGTGCCAGTAGTCCCCTGCTAGCAGCAACCGGGGAGCTGTTTTTT; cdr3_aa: CASSPLLAATGELFF
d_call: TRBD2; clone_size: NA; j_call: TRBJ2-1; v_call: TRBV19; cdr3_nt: TGTGCCAGTAGCGTTGAACTAGCGGGCCAACTGGGTGAGCAGTTCTTC; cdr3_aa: CASSVELAGQLGEQFF
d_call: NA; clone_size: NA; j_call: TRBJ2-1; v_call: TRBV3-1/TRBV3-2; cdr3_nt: TGTGCCAGCAGCCCGACAAAGGGGAATGAGCAGTTCTTC; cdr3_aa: CASSPTKGNEQFF
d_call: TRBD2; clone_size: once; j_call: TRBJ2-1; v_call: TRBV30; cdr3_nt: TGTGCCTGGGGCCTAGCGGGAGCCTACAATGAGCAGTTCTTC; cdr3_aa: CAWGLAGAYNEQFF
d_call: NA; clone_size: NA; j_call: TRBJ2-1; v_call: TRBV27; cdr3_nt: TGTGCCAGCAGACCCACCTTGGGGGGAAATGAGCAGTTCTTC; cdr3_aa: CASRPTLGGNEQFF
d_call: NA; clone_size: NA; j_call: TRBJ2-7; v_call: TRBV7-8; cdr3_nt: TGTGCCAGCAGCCGCCTAGCGAGCTCCTACGAGCAGTACTTC; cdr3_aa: CASSRLASSYEQYF
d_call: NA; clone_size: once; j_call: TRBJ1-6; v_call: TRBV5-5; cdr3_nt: TGTGCCAGCAGGGACACCGGAGTGGAGTTCGCCCTCCACTTT; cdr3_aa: CASRDTGVEFALHF
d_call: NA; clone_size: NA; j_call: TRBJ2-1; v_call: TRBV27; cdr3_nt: TGTGCCAGCAGTTTCATAGACAAGTCCTACAATGAGCAGTTCTTC; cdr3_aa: CASSFIDKSYNEQFF
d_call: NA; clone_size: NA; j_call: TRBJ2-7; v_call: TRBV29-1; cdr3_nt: TGCAGCGTCTCAGAAACAGGGAAATCCGACGAGCAGTACTTC; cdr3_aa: CSVSETGKSDEQYF
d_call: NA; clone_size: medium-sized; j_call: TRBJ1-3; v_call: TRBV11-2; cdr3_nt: TGTGCCAGCTCCTCCACGAGGGCTGGAAACACCATATATTTT; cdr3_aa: CASSSTRAGNTIYF
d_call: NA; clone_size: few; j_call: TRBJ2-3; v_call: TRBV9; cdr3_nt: TGTGCCAGCAGCGTAGATGGGTGGGCCGATACGCAGTATTTT; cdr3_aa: CASSVDGWADTQYF
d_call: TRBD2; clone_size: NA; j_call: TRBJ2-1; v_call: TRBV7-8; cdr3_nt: TGTGCCAGCAGCCCTCGGGGGGGCAATGAGCAGTTCTTC; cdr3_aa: CASSPRGGNEQFF
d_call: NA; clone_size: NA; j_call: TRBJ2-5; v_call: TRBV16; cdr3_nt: TGTGCCAGCAGCCAATTGGACAGCGCCCAAGAGACCCAGTACTTC; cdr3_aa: CASSQLDSAQETQYF
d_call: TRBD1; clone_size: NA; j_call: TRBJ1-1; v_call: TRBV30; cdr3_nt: TGTGCCTGGCGACAGGGGAAAGGGAACACTGAAGCTTTCTTT; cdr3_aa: CAWRQGKGNTEAFF
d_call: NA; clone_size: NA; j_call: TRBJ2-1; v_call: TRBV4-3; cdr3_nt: TGCGCCAGCAGCCAAGGACTACTTACCGTTGAGCAGTTCTTC; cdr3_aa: CASSQGLLTVEQFF
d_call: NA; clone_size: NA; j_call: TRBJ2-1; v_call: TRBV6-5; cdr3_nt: TGTGCCAGCAGTCTTCCCGGCTACAATGAGCAGTTCTTC; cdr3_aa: CASSLPGYNEQFF
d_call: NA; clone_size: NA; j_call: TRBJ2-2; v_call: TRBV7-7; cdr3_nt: TGTGCTAGCAGCCGAACGACAGGGAACACCGGGGAGCTGTTTTTT; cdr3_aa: CASSRTTGNTGELFF
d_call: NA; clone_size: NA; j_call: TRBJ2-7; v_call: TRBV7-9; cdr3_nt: TGTGCCAGCAGCTTAAGCGCGGGGCCAAAGTACGAGCAGTACTTC; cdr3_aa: CASSLSAGPKYEQYF
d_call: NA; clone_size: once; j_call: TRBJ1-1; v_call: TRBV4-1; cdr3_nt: TGCGCCAGCAGCCAAGATGGACGGGGGGACACTGAAGCTTTCTTT; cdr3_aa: CASSQDGRGDTEAFF
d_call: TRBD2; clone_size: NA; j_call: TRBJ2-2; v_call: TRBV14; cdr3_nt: TGTGCCAGCAGCCGGGTAGCGGGGCCCAACACCGGGGAGCTGTTTTTT; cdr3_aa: CASSRVAGPNTGELFF
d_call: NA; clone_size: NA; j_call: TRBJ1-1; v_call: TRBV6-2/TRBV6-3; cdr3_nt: TGTGCCAGCAGTCGGACAGTCCGGGTTGAAGCTTTCTTT; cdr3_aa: CASSRTVRVEAFF
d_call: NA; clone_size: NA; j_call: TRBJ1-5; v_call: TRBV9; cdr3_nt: TGTGCCAGCAGCGTAGCTCCAGACACCAATCAGCCCCAGCATTTT; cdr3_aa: CASSVAPDTNQPQHF
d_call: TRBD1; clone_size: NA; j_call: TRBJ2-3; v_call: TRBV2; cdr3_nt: TGTGCCAGCCTCCGGACAGGGCTCATGTCAGATACGCAGTATTTT; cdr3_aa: CASLRTGLMSDTQYF
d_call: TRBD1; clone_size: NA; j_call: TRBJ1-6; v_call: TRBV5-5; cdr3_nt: TGTGCCAGCAGCAAGGGACAGAATAATTCACCCCTCCACTTT; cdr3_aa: CASSKGQNNSPLHF